The rows below give T cell receptor beta chains drawn from one sample of a study of graft-versus-host responses after intestinal transplantation. The antigens of these receptors remain unknown. Clones were sequenced by immunoSEQ multiplex PCR, and TCRdb holds only the in-frame ones, with some missing. Of roughly 89,000 clones listed, roughly 91% are singletons. Sample: unstimulated CD4+ T cells sorted from spleen or lymph node cells, taken before intestinal transplant. The receptors derive from a human donor who received an intestinal transplant. The CDR3 runs from the conserved cysteine through the conserved F or W. The D gene is left open where the match is weak. Only some rows state a clone size, as once, few, many or a class for expanded clones.

v_gene: TRBV10-3; abundance: few; d_gene: TRBD1; j_gene: TRBJ1-3; CDR3nt: TGTGCCATCGCATTAGTCCCGACAGGGTCGGCTGGAAACACCATATATTTT; CDR3aa: CAIALVPTGSAGNTIYF
v_gene: TRBV7-9; abundance: NA; d_gene: NA; j_gene: TRBJ1-1; CDR3nt: TGTGCCAGCAGCAGAATAGCAGGGATGAACACTGAAGCTTTCTTT; CDR3aa: CASSRIAGMNTEAFF
v_gene: TRBV11-3; abundance: NA; d_gene: TRBD1; j_gene: TRBJ1-1; CDR3nt: TGTGCCAGCAGCTTCGACAGGGAAACTGAAGCTTTCTTT; CDR3aa: CASSFDRETEAFF
v_gene: TRBV4-3; abundance: NA; d_gene: TRBD1; j_gene: TRBJ2-7; CDR3nt: TGCGCCAGCAGCCAAGATCTTGTCAGGGGGCTTTACGAGCAGTACTTC; CDR3aa: CASSQDLVRGLYEQYF
v_gene: TRBV7-2; abundance: few; d_gene: TRBD1; j_gene: TRBJ1-1; CDR3nt: TGTGCCAGCAGCGGAGGGACAGGGGGCACTGAAGCTTTCTTT; CDR3aa: CASSGGTGGTEAFF
v_gene: TRBV27; abundance: NA; d_gene: NA; j_gene: TRBJ2-2; CDR3nt: TGTGCCAGCAGTTTATTCCGCAGGGATAGCACCGGGGAGCTGTTTTTT; CDR3aa: CASSLFRRDSTGELFF
v_gene: TRBV4-1; abundance: NA; d_gene: NA; j_gene: TRBJ2-7; CDR3nt: TGCGCCAGCAGCCAAGGCCTTTTGGGGAACAGGCGGGGTGACGAGCAGTACTTC; CDR3aa: CASSQGLLGNRRGDEQYF
v_gene: TRBV11-3; abundance: NA; d_gene: TRBD2; j_gene: TRBJ2-3; CDR3nt: TGTGCCAGCAGCTTAGACCGAGGACTAGCGGGTATGCAGTATTTT; CDR3aa: CASSLDRGLAGMQYF
v_gene: TRBV19; abundance: NA; d_gene: NA; j_gene: TRBJ2-7; CDR3nt: TGTGCCAGTAGTGATGTACAGGGCGTTCGGCAGTACTTC; CDR3aa: CASSDVQGVRQYF
v_gene: TRBV29-1; abundance: NA; d_gene: NA; j_gene: TRBJ2-7; CDR3nt: TGCAGCGTTGAACAGGGGAAGGGCGAGCAGTACTTC; CDR3aa: CSVEQGKGEQYF
v_gene: TRBV9; abundance: NA; d_gene: NA; j_gene: TRBJ1-6; CDR3nt: TGTGCCAGCAGCGCAGGGTCTGATTCACCCCTCCACTTT; CDR3aa: CASSAGSDSPLHF
v_gene: TRBV7-6; abundance: NA; d_gene: TRBD1; j_gene: TRBJ2-3; CDR3nt: TGTGCCAGCAGCCCGGGACAGGGTGGAACAGATACGCAGTATTTT; CDR3aa: CASSPGQGGTDTQYF
v_gene: TRBV6-1; abundance: NA; d_gene: NA; j_gene: TRBJ2-7; CDR3nt: TGTGCCAGCAGTGACGAGTGGACAGAGCAGTACTTC; CDR3aa: CASSDEWTEQYF
v_gene: TRBV7-9; abundance: NA; d_gene: TRBD1; j_gene: TRBJ2-1; CDR3nt: TGTGCCAGCAGCTTAGGAACGGGACAGGGGACCAATGAGCAGTTCTTC; CDR3aa: CASSLGTGQGTNEQFF
v_gene: TRBV7-2; abundance: NA; d_gene: NA; j_gene: TRBJ1-4; CDR3nt: TGTGCCAGCAGCTTGGGGGGGGGAAAACTGTTTTTT; CDR3aa: CASSLGGGKLFF
v_gene: TRBV4-3; abundance: NA; d_gene: NA; j_gene: TRBJ2-7; CDR3nt: TGCGCCAAAATAGCCTCCGGATCCTACGAGCAGTACTTC; CDR3aa: CAKIASGSYEQYF
v_gene: TRBV4-3; abundance: NA; d_gene: NA; j_gene: TRBJ1-2; CDR3nt: TGCGCCAGCAGCCAAGAACCAGGGAACTATGGCTACACCTTC; CDR3aa: CASSQEPGNYGYTF
v_gene: TRBV6-5; abundance: NA; d_gene: TRBD1; j_gene: TRBJ1-1; CDR3nt: TGTGCCAGCAGTTACGATTTGAACAGGGGGACTGAAGCTTTCTTT; CDR3aa: CASSYDLNRGTEAFF
v_gene: TRBV20-1; abundance: NA; d_gene: TRBD1; j_gene: TRBJ2-7; CDR3nt: TGCAGTACAGGGGGCTCCTACGAGCAGTACTTC; CDR3aa: CSTGGSYEQYF
v_gene: TRBV6-6; abundance: NA; d_gene: NA; j_gene: TRBJ2-7; CDR3nt: TGTGCCAGCAGGCCGATATCGACAGGTTCCTACGAGCAGTACTTC; CDR3aa: CASRPISTGSYEQYF
v_gene: TRBV15; abundance: NA; d_gene: NA; j_gene: TRBJ1-1; CDR3nt: TGTGCCACCAGCACAGGGTCGGGCTTTGCGAACACTGAAGCTTTCTTT; CDR3aa: CATSTGSGFANTEAFF
v_gene: TRBV29-1; abundance: NA; d_gene: NA; j_gene: TRBJ2-7; CDR3nt: TGCAGCGTAGCACCCATGCCAGGTACAGAGCAGTACTTC; CDR3aa: CSVAPMPGTEQYF
v_gene: TRBV7-8; abundance: NA; d_gene: NA; j_gene: TRBJ2-3; CDR3nt: TGTGCCAGCAGCTTAGTGGGGGCCCATACGCAGTATTTT; CDR3aa: CASSLVGAHTQYF
v_gene: TRBV11-2; abundance: NA; d_gene: NA; j_gene: TRBJ2-1; CDR3nt: TGTGCCAGCAGCTCGACGGGACAATCCTACAATGAGCAGTTCTTC; CDR3aa: CASSSTGQSYNEQFF
v_gene: TRBV5-6; abundance: NA; d_gene: NA; j_gene: TRBJ1-1; CDR3nt: TGTGCCAGCAGCTTGGATCAGATGAACACTGAAGCTTTCTTT; CDR3aa: CASSLDQMNTEAFF
v_gene: TRBV10-3; abundance: NA; d_gene: NA; j_gene: TRBJ1-6; CDR3nt: TGTGCCATCAGTGGGGGGGATTATTCACCCCTCCACTTT; CDR3aa: CAISGGDYSPLHF
v_gene: TRBV13; abundance: NA; d_gene: NA; j_gene: TRBJ2-3; CDR3nt: TGTGCCAGCAGCCTAGACCTGACAGGCGGGGATACGCAGTATTTT; CDR3aa: CASSLDLTGGDTQYF
v_gene: TRBV4-3; abundance: NA; d_gene: TRBD2; j_gene: TRBJ2-1; CDR3nt: TGCGCCAGCAGCCAAGAGAACGGGGGGGCCGTTGAGCAGTTCTTC; CDR3aa: CASSQENGGAVEQFF
v_gene: TRBV11-2; abundance: NA; d_gene: NA; j_gene: TRBJ2-7; CDR3nt: TGTGCCAGCAGCCACAAGGGGGGGGGTAGCAACGAGCAGTACTTC; CDR3aa: CASSHKGGGSNEQYF
v_gene: TRBV4-3; abundance: NA; d_gene: NA; j_gene: TRBJ1-3; CDR3nt: TGCGCCAGCAGCCAAGCCCGGGGCTCTGGAAACACCATATATTTT; CDR3aa: CASSQARGSGNTIYF
v_gene: TRBV9; abundance: NA; d_gene: NA; j_gene: TRBJ1-3; CDR3nt: TGTGCCAGCAGCGTAGAACTTTTCGCGGCTGGAAACACCATATATTTT; CDR3aa: CASSVELFAAGNTIYF
v_gene: TRBV19; abundance: NA; d_gene: TRBD1; j_gene: TRBJ2-7; CDR3nt: TGTGCCACTGGGACAGGGGGAAGCTACGAGCAGTACTTC; CDR3aa: CATGTGGSYEQYF
v_gene: TRBV13; abundance: NA; d_gene: TRBD1; j_gene: TRBJ1-5; CDR3nt: TGTGCCAGCAGCAATGACAGGGTAGGCCAGCCCCAGCATTTT; CDR3aa: CASSNDRVGQPQHF
v_gene: TRBV21-1; abundance: NA; d_gene: NA; j_gene: TRBJ2-4; CDR3nt: TGTGCCAGCAGCAAATGGGGACAGGGACTAGCCAAAAACATTCAGTACTTC; CDR3aa: CASSKWGQGLAKNIQYF
v_gene: TRBV27; abundance: NA; d_gene: TRBD1; j_gene: TRBJ2-7; CDR3nt: TGTGCCAGCAGTCGTAACAGGGGTGGTGGCTACGAGCAGTACTTC; CDR3aa: CASSRNRGGGYEQYF
v_gene: TRBV7-9; abundance: NA; d_gene: TRBD1; j_gene: TRBJ1-2; CDR3nt: TGTGCCAGCAGCTTAGGTCTGGGACAGGGGAGTGACTATGGCTACACCTTC; CDR3aa: CASSLGLGQGSDYGYTF
v_gene: TRBV27; abundance: once; d_gene: NA; j_gene: TRBJ2-1; CDR3nt: TGTGCCAGCAGTTTATTTGCTCGGACAGAATACAATGAGCAGTTCTTC; CDR3aa: CASSLFARTEYNEQFF
v_gene: TRBV30; abundance: NA; d_gene: TRBD1; j_gene: TRBJ1-3; CDR3nt: TGTGCCTGGAGTACTGACAGGGGGCCAGGAAACACCATATATTTT; CDR3aa: CAWSTDRGPGNTIYF
v_gene: TRBV30; abundance: NA; d_gene: NA; j_gene: TRBJ2-1; CDR3nt: TGTGCCTGGAGTTTCGGGACAGAGCAGTTCTTC; CDR3aa: CAWSFGTEQFF
v_gene: TRBV2; abundance: NA; d_gene: NA; j_gene: TRBJ2-4; CDR3nt: TGTGCCAGCAGTCCCTCCCGCCTCCAAACCTCGTCGGACATTCAGTACTTC; CDR3aa: CASSPSRLQTSSDIQYF
v_gene: TRBV18; abundance: NA; d_gene: NA; j_gene: TRBJ1-1; CDR3nt: TGTGCCAGCTCCCCAAGGGGTATGAACACTGAAGCTTTCTTT; CDR3aa: CASSPRGMNTEAFF
v_gene: TRBV4-1; abundance: NA; d_gene: TRBD1; j_gene: TRBJ1-2; CDR3nt: TGCGCCAGCAGCGGACACGGACAGGGGAACTATGGCTACACCTTC; CDR3aa: CASSGHGQGNYGYTF
v_gene: TRBV10-3; abundance: NA; d_gene: NA; j_gene: TRBJ1-5; CDR3nt: TGTGCCATCAGTGGGGAGTCCCAGCCCCAGCATTTT; CDR3aa: CAISGESQPQHF
v_gene: TRBV19; abundance: NA; d_gene: NA; j_gene: TRBJ1-2; CDR3nt: TGTGCCAGAAGGACAGTGCTCGACACCTTC; CDR3aa: CARRTVLDTF
v_gene: TRBV7-6; abundance: NA; d_gene: NA; j_gene: TRBJ2-7; CDR3nt: TGTGCCAGCAGCTTACGGACAAGCTACGAGCAGTACTTC; CDR3aa: CASSLRTSYEQYF
v_gene: TRBV11-2; abundance: NA; d_gene: NA; j_gene: TRBJ1-2; CDR3nt: TGTGCCAGCAGCTTAGGTAACACAGGGAGCTTTAACTATGGCTACACCTTC; CDR3aa: CASSLGNTGSFNYGYTF